This T cell receptor (beta chain) is drawn from a study of lymphopenia after photon versus proton radiotherapy. Study-level findings and limits: Relative stability marked proton patients; photon patients lost diversity and naive cells. Post-nadir diversity loss with photons came from oligoclonal expansion, particularly CD8+ Temra cells. Larger post-nadir TCR diversity loss correlated inversely with survival in deceased patients. Only patients who died were analyzed for survival; proton advantage is unproven.

The sample holds a few counts of this clone. The antigen is unknown. The CDR3 runs to 15 residues. Germline V lookup: CDR1 SGHKS, CDR2 YYEKEE (reference sequence). The V end was cut by 4 bases, the J end by 11 bases, with 25 bases between. Using immunoSEQ multiplex PCR, the repertoire was profiled, and TCRdb retains in-frame clones only, with some absent. Of about 24,000 clones listed, about four fifths are singletons. This specimen consisted of peripheral blood, obtained from a patient treated with photon-based radiotherapy. The receptor's source is a middle-aged man with gastric cancer. The chain couples TRBV5-5 to TRBJ2-7; D may be TRBD1 (6 bases). The CDR3: CASSQDGQPVGVKYF. Written as DNA, the CDR3 is TGTGCCAGCAGCCAAGATGGACAGCCGGTAGGGGTAAAGTACTTC. Supplemented by reference TRBV5-5 and TRBJ2-7, the full variable domain reads DAGVTQSPTHLIKTRGQQVTLRCSPISGHKSVSWYQQVLGQGPQFIFQYYEKEERGRGNFPDRFSARQFPNYSSELNVNALLLGDSALYLCASSQDGQPVGVKYFGPGTRLTVT.